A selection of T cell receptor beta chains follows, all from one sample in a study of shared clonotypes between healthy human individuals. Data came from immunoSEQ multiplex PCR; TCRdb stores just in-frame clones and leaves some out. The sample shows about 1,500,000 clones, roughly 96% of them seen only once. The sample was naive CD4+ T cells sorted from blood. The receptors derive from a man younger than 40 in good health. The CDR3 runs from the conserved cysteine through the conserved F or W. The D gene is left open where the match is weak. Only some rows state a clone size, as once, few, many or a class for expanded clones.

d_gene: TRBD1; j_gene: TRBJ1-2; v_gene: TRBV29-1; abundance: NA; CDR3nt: TGCAGCGGAGGACAGGCCCCTAACTATGGCTACACCTTC; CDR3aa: CSGGQAPNYGYTF
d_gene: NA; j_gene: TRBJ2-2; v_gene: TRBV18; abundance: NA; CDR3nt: TGTGCCAGCTCTCCATTGGGAGCATGGAACACCGGGGAGCTGTTTTTT; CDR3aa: CASSPLGAWNTGELFF
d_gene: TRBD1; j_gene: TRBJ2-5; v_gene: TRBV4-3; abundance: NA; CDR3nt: TGCGCCAGCAGCCATGGGACAGACAAAGAGACCCAGTACTTC; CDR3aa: CASSHGTDKETQYF
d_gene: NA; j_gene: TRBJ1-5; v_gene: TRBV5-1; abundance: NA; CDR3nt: TGCGCCAGCAGCCCGTTAGGGGGTCAGCCCCAGCATTTT; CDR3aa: CASSPLGGQPQHF
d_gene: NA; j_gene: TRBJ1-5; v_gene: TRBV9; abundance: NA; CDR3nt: TGTGCCAGCAGCTTAGGAAGGGAACAGCCCCAGCATTTT; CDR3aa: CASSLGREQPQHF
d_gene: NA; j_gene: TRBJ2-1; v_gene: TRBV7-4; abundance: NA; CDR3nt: TGTGCCAGCAGCTTGCCTAGCTTTGGCGAGGGAAGCAGTCGGACCTACTACAATGAGCAGTTCTTC; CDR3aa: CASSLPSFGEGSSRTYYNEQFF
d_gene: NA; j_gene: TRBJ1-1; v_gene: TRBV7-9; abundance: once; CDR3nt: TGTGCCAGCAGCCGGGGACTCGAAGCTTTCTTT; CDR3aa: CASSRGLEAFF
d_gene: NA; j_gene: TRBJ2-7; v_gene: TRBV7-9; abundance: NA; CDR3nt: TGTGCCAGCAGCTCAGGCGGAGGGGGCATCGAGCAGTACTTC; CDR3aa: CASSSGGGGIEQYF
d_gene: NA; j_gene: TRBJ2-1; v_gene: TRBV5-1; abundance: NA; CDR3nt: TGCGCCAGCAGCTTAAGGTGGCGGGACTACAATGAGCAGTTCTTC; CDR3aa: CASSLRWRDYNEQFF
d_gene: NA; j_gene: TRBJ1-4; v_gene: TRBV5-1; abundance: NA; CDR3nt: TGCGCCAGCAGCCCGGGGGGAAATGAAAAACTGTTTTTT; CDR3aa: CASSPGGNEKLFF
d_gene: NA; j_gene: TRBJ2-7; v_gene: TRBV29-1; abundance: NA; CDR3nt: TGCAGCGTTGAAAACTCAGGGCGGGAGCAGTACTTC; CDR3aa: CSVENSGREQYF
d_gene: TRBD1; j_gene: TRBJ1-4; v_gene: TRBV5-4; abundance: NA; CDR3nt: TGTGCCAGCAGCTCCGGGACAGGGGACGAAAAACTGTTTTTT; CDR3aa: CASSSGTGDEKLFF
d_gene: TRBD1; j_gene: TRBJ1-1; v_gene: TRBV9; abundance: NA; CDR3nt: TGTGCCAGCAGCGTATCAGGGGGCACTGAAGCTTTCTTT; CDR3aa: CASSVSGGTEAFF
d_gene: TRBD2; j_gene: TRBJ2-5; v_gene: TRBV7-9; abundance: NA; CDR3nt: TGTGCCAGCAGCTTTGGAGCGGGAGAAGAGACCCAGTACTTC; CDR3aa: CASSFGAGEETQYF
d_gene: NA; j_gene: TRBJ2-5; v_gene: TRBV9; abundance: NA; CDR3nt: TGTGCCAGCAGCGTAGTCGGAGGGAGAGCGGAGACCCAGTACTTC; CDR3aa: CASSVVGGRAETQYF
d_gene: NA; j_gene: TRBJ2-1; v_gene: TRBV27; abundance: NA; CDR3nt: TGTGCCAGCGCCCGGGACGGAGAGATCAATGAGCAGTTCTTC; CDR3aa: CASARDGEINEQFF
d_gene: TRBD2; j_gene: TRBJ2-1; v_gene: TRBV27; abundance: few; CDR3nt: TGTGCCAGCAGTACAGGTGCGGGAGGGTATCGCTACAATGAGCAGTTCTTC; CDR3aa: CASSTGAGGYRYNEQFF
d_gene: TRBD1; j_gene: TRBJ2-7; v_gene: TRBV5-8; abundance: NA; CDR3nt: TGTGCCAGCAGCTTGGCCTTAGGGGGCCCGTCCTACGAGCAGTACTTC; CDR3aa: CASSLALGGPSYEQYF
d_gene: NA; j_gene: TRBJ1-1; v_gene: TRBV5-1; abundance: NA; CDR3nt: TGCGCCAGCAGCCTCCGGGACGGGAACACTGAAGCTTTCTTT; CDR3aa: CASSLRDGNTEAFF
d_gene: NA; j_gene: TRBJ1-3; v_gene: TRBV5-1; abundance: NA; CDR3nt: TGCGCCAGCAGCTTGGCCAGCTCTGGAAACACCATATATTTT; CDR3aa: CASSLASSGNTIYF
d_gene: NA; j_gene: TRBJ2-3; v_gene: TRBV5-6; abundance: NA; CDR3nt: TGTGCCAGCAGCTTGGCGGGACTCGATACGCAGTATTTT; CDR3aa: CASSLAGLDTQYF
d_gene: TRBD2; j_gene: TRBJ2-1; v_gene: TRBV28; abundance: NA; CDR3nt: TGTGCCAGCAGTCCCCCGGGAGGAGTCCAAAATGAGCAGTTCTTC; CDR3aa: CASSPPGGVQNEQFF
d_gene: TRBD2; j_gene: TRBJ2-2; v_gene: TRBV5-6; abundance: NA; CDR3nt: TGTGCCAGCAGCCCCCCTGAGTTTGGGCTGGGAGGGACCGGGGAGCTGTTTTTT; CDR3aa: CASSPPEFGLGGTGELFF
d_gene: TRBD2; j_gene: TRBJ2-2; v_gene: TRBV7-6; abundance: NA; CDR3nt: TGTGCCAGCAGCTTTCGACTAGCGGGAGGGCCGAACACCGGGGAGCTGTTTTTT; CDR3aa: CASSFRLAGGPNTGELFF
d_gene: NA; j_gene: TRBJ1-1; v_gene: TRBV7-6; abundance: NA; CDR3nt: TGTGCCAGCAGCTTAGAGCACAGCACTGAAGCTTTCTTT; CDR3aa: CASSLEHSTEAFF
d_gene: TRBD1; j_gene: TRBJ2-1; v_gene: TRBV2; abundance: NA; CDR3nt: TGTGCCAGTGTTCCGGGACAGGGAGGGTATGAGCAGTTCTTC; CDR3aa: CASVPGQGGYEQFF
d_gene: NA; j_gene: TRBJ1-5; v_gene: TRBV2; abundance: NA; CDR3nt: TGTGCCAGCAGCAGACAGGCTAGCAATCAGCCCCAGCATTTT; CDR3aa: CASSRQASNQPQHF
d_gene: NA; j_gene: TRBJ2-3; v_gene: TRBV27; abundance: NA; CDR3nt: TGTGCCAGCAGTCCGCTGGACAGACGCCAAGATACGCAGTATTTT; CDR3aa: CASSPLDRRQDTQYF